Listed below are T cell receptor beta chains from one sample, sequenced in a study of human T cells and chemical hapten exposure. MiXCR, run by TCRdb on the RACE reads, gives a single entry per CDR3 protein. The sample carries about 80,000 distinct CDR3 sequences, approximately 15% recorded once. This material consisted of whole blood, taken in connection with sensitization to the hapten diphenylcyclopropenone (DPC). These receptors all come from a woman aged 50 to 60 with alopecia areata. Some clones in this sample may be carry-over from other donors' samples. CDR3s include the opening cysteine and the closing phenylalanine or tryptophan.

J gene,V gene,CDR3 protein
TRBJ2-3,TRBV29-1,CSAGLAGVADTQYF
TRBJ1-3,TRBV5-1,CASSLYGTPERPGNTIYF
TRBJ2-7,TRBV30,CAWSDQYEQYF
TRBJ2-2,TRBV7-2,CASSLVAGGSTGELFF
TRBJ2-1,TRBV20-1,CSASGSNEQFF
TRBJ1-5,TRBV18,CASSPGEDQPQHF
TRBJ2-3,TRBV20-1,CSVRSTDTQYF
TRBJ2-2,TRBV27,CASSLRSPSGRAPGGELFF
TRBJ2-2,TRBV9,CASSVSSGRTTGELFF
TRBJ1-1,TRBV3-1,CASSQVKSDTEAFF
TRBJ2-5,TRBV5-1,CASSLTGGRETQYF
TRBJ2-1,TRBV11-2,CASSLGQWNEQFF
TRBJ1-5,TRBV12-3/TRBV12-4,CASSHRGGGNQPQHF
TRBJ2-1,TRBV27,CASSLGGAMVDEQFF
TRBJ2-7,TRBV4-3,CASSQDLHRYEQYF
TRBJ1-1,TRBV28,CASSSPMIEGAPAFF
TRBJ2-3,TRBV4-3,CASSQDRVTSGADTQYF
TRBJ1-5,TRBV12-3/TRBV12-4,CASSLTQADQPQHF
TRBJ1-1,TRBV29-1,CSVTGTMNTEAFF
TRBJ1-5,TRBV5-6,CASSASGQGGDNQPQHF
TRBJ2-3,TRBV10-2,CASTGLKSDTQYF
TRBJ2-5,TRBV7-6,CASSLVREAETQYF
TRBJ2-5,TRBV5-1,CASSYTAGGDATQYF
TRBJ2-5,TRBV29-1,CSVAEQETQYF
TRBJ2-3,TRBV7-2,CASSLAGGWADTQYF
TRBJ2-5,TRBV18,CASSPDNAGGLTQYF
TRBJ2-3,TRBV30,CAWSLSDTQYF
TRBJ2-2,TRBV12-3/TRBV12-4,CANTPGVRTGELFF
TRBJ1-2,TRBV21-1,CASSGQGANYGYTF
TRBJ1-1,TRBV12-3/TRBV12-4,CASSLWGVNTEAFF
TRBJ2-1,TRBV29-1,CSGDRANEQFF
TRBJ2-1,TRBV29-1,CSVKGLALDEQFF
TRBJ1-3,TRBV25-1,CASNDREAGNTIYF
TRBJ2-5,TRBV3-1,CASSQDEVLGGEYF
TRBJ2-3,TRBV2,CASRDKKDRGRADTQYF
TRBJ1-1,TRBV18,CASSPLQGLGDTEAFF